The 9 T cell receptor beta chains listed next were all sequenced from one sample in a study of T cell repertoires in cytomegalovirus infection. No cognate antigen is known for these TCRs. MiXCR was run by TCRdb on the reads, yielding one entry per CDR3 protein. The data hold under 150,000 distinct CDR3 sequences, with 30% observed a single time. Sample: CD8+ T cells from cultured PBMCs, taken from culture after CMV antigen stimulation. These TCRs come from a human donor in good health (CMV status not recorded). Some clones in this sample may be carry-over from other donors' samples.

This clonotype has just a few counts. J is TRBJ2-1 and V is TRBV5-1, with D perhaps assigned TRBD1 or TRBD2 (5 bases each). The V and J ends lost 3 bases and 6 bases respectively, with 19 bases between them. Germline V gene lookup returns CDR1 SGHRS and CDR2 YFSETQ. The CDR3 consists of 16 residues. The CDR3 DNA reads as TGCGCCAGCAGCTCGGCTCCGGGGCACCGGTCCAATGAGCAGTTCTTC. Protein product: CASSSAPGHRSNEQFF. The variable domain in full, completed from reference TRBV5-1 and TRBJ2-1, reads KAGVTQTPRYLIKTRGQQVTLSCSPISGHRSVSWYQQTPGQGLQFLFEYFSETQRNKGNFPGRFSGRQFSNSRSEMNVSTLELGDSALYLCASSSAPGHRSNEQFFGPGTRLTVL.

This clonotype has only a few counts. The CDR3 bases are TGTGCCAGCAGCTCAACCGGGACCTACGCCTACAATGAGCAGTTCTTC. Translated, it gives CASSSTGTYAYNEQFF. This chain links TRBV7-9 with TRBJ2-1, with D possibly called TRBD1 or TRBD2 (5 bases each). CDR3 length: 16 residues. The ends were cut back, 4 bases at V and 2 bases at J, with 15 bases in the middle. Germline V gene sequence: CDR1 SEHNR, CDR2 FQNEAQ (reference sequence).

The chain employs TRBV11-2 and TRBJ2-5; 7 nucleotides align to TRBD2. The length of the CDR3 is 13 residues. Germline V gene lookup returns CDR1 SGHAT and CDR2 FQNNGV. After removal of 6 bases from V and 2 bases from J, the junction contained 3 bases not matched to a gene. CDR3 region: CASSRTRQETQYF. The DNA for the CDR3 is TGTGCCAGCAGTAGGACTAGGCAAGAGACCCAGTACTTC.

The chain joins TRBV4-2 to TRBJ2-1; D unclear. Germline CDR1 and CDR2: LGHNA and YNFKEQ. The V and J ends lost 0 bases and 8 bases respectively, with 11 bases between them. The CDR3 is 14 residues long. The CDR3 DNA follows: TGTGCCAGCAGCCAAGAGAAGGGTTTGGATGAGCAGTTCTTC. This sequence encodes CASSQEKGLDEQFF.

This chain links TRBV7-9 with TRBJ2-3, with D tentatively TRBD1 or TRBD2 (5 bases each). The CDR3 consists of 14 residues. Germline values: CDR1 SEHNR, CDR2 FQNEAQ (reference sequence). Trimming took 5 bases from V and 6 from J, leaving 15 bases between them. The chain's CDR3 is CASSPLGGSDTQYF. DNA for the CDR3: TGTGCCAGCAGCCCACTTGGGGGTAGCGATACGCAGTATTTT.

The gene calls are TRBV7-6 and TRBJ2-5; 8 bases align to TRBD2. The V segment lost 6 bases and the J segment 1 base; nucleotides outside the gene matches: 19. The CDR3 is 19 residues long. Germline V gene data show CDR1 as SGHVS and CDR2 as FNYEAQ. The CDR3 DNA reads TGTGCCAGCAGTGATAGTATGGAAGCGGGAGCCCTCTTCCAAGAGACCCAGTACTTC. It codes for CASSDSMEAGALFQETQYF.

The chain has TRBV19 and TRBJ2-2; no clear D. CDR1 and CDR2 from the germline V gene are LNHDA and SQIVND (reference sequence). V was pared by 8 bases and J by 4 bases, with 11 bases between. CDR3 length: 13 amino acids. CDR3: CASSIGPTGELFF. CDR3 nucleotides: TGTGCCAGTTCCATCGGGCCCACCGGGGAGCTGTTTTTT.

This clonotype was seen only a few times. The chain is built from TRBV12-3 or TRBV12-4 and TRBJ2-3; no definite D call. V dropped 3 bases and J dropped 1 base, with 11 bases sitting between them. This CDR3 has 15 amino acids. Here the CDR3 reads CASSLGLRRTDTQYF. Written as DNA, the CDR3 is TGTGCCAGCAGTTTGGGTCTCCGGCGCACAGATACGCAGTATTTT.

The chain uses TRBV7-6 and TRBJ2-3, with 11 bases matching TRBD2. Unmatched junction bases numbered 15, after V lost 8 bases and J lost 2 bases. The germline V gene has CDR1 SGHVS and CDR2 FNYEAQ. CDR3 length equals 18 residues. This chain's CDR3 is CASCLLAGDEPITDTQYF. The CDR3 coding sequence is TGTGCCAGCTGCCTACTAGCGGGGGACGAACCTATCACAGATACGCAGTATTTT.